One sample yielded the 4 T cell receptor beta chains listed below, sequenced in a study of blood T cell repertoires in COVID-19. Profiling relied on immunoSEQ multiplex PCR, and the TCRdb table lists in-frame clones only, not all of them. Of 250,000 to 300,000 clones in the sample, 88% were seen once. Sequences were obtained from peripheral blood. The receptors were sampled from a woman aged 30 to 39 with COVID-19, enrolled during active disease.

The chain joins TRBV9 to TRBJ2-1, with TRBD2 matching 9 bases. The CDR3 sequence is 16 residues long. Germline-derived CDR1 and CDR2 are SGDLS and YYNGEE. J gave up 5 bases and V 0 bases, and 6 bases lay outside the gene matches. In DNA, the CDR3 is TGTGCCAGCAGCGTAGGATCTAGCGGGGCCCACAATGAGCAGTTCTTC. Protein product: CASSVGSSGAHNEQFF.

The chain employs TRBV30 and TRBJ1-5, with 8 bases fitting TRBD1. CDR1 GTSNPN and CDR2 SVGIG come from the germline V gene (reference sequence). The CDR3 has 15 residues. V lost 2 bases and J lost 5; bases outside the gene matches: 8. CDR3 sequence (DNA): TGTGCCTGGAGTCGCAGGGGGCTAGGCGATCAGCCCCAGCATTTT. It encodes CAWSRRGLGDQPQHF.

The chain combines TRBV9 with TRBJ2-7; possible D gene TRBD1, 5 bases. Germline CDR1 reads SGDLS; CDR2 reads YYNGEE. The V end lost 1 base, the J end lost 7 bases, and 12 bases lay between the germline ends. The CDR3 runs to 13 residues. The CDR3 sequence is CASSVSSPGEQYF. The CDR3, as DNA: TGTGCCAGCAGCGTATCCTCCCCAGGGGAGCAGTACTTC.

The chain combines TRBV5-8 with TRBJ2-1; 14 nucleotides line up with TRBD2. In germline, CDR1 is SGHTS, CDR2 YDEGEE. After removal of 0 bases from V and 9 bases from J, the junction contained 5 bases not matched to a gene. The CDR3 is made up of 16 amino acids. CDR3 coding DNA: TGTGCCAGCAGCTTGGGGGGACTAGCGGGAGCCCCTGAGCAGTTCTTC. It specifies CASSLGGLAGAPEQFF.